The 4 T cell receptor beta chains reported below all come from one sample, sequenced in a study of blood T cells in healthy people across ages (dated by TCRdb to 2015 to 2017). The method was 5' RACE. The sequencer listed for this sample is Illumina HiSeq 2500. The second PCR ran for roughly 6 to 11 cycles and used a J-beta primer mix along with a sample-barcoded 5' primer. TCRdb applied fastp at Q25 and MiXCR to the public reads, then kept only in-frame beta chains. Rows with one shared CDR3 protein collapse into an entry with the most common genes and DNA. In all, the sample holds about 670,000 distinct CDR3 sequences, and roughly half of those were seen once. In total, the top ten clones hold about 13% of the sample. The sequencing input was blood. These receptors came from a woman aged 80 or over in good health.

In its sample, this clonotype was seen many times. This sequence joins TRBV29-1 and TRBJ2-7; 10 bases are shared with TRBD2. Unmatched junction bases numbered 2, after V lost 0 bases and J lost 0 bases. The CDR3 loop spans 15 amino acids. CDR1 and CDR2 (germline): SQVTM, ANQGSEA. CDR3 sequence reads: CSVEDPSGSSYEQYF. CDR3 DNA sequence: TGCAGCGTTGAAGATCCTAGCGGGAGCTCCTACGAGCAGTACTTC.

This clonotype was observed a handful of times. The rearrangement uses TRBV18 and TRBJ2-5; weak D call: TRBD2 (5 bases). V lost 0 bases to trimming and J lost 11 bases, with 19 bases between them. Per germline, CDR1 KGHSH and CDR2 LQKENI. The length of the CDR3 is 15 residues. Here the CDR3 DNA reads TGTGCCAGCTCACCACCGAACGGGGATGGTAATGAGCAGTACTTC. It is translated as CASSPPNGDGNEQYF. Full variable domain (remainder filled in from reference TRBV18 and TRBJ2-5): NAGVMQNPRHLVRRRGQEARLRCSPMKGHSHVYWYRQLPEEGLKFMVYLQKENIIDESGMPKERFSAEFPKEGPSILRIQQVVRGDSAAYFCASSPPNGDGNEQYFGPGTRLLVL.

V and J are TRBV29-1 and TRBJ2-7; D could derive from TRBD1 or TRBD2 (5 bases each). This CDR3 has 14 amino acids. Trimming left V 6 bases short and J 2 bases short, with 17 bases between. The germline V gene has CDR1 SQVTM and CDR2 ANQGSEA. The DNA of the CDR3 is TGCAGCGTAGGAGAGGGACGGGGACCCTACGAGCAGTACTTC. Residues: CSVGEGRGPYEQYF.

This clonotype was recorded many times. The chain carries TRBV20-1 and TRBJ1-6; D is possibly TRBD1 (5 bases). CDR1 and CDR2 from the germline V gene are DFQATT and SNEGSKA (reference sequence). Between the trimmed V and J ends, which lost 5 bases and 0 bases, there was a span of 17 bases. This CDR3 contains 17 residues. The CDR3 here is CSARPEGKSSYNSPLHF. CDR3 coding DNA: TGCAGTGCTCGGCCAGAGGGGAAAAGCTCCTATAATTCACCCCTCCACTTT.